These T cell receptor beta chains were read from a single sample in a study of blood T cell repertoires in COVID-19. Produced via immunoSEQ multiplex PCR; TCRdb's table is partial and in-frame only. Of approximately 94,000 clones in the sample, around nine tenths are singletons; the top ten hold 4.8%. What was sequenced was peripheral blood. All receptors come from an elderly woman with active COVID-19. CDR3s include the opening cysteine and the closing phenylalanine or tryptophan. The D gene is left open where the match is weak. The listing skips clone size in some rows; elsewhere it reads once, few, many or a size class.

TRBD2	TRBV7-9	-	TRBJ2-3	TGTGCCAGCAGCGCGTTACCGGGACTAGCGGGAGGGCCGGCAGATACGCAGTATTTT	CASSALPGLAGGPADTQYF
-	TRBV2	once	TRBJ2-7	TGTGCCAGCAGTGATGACAGTAGTTCCTACGAGCAGTACTTC	CASSDDSSSYEQYF
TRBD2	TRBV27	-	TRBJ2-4	TGTGCCAGCAGAGATCAAAGGGGTAGCCAGCGAAGCGGGATAGCCAAAAACATTCAGTACTTC	CASRDQRGSQRSGIAKNIQYF
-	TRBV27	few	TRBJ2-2	TGTGCCAGCAGTGTACGAGGGTGGGACTGGAAGGCGAACACCGGGGAGCTGTTTTTT	CASSVRGWDWKANTGELFF
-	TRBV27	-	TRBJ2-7	TGTGCCAGCAACCCCGGGGTAGGGAGTCCCTACGAGCAGTACTTC	CASNPGVGSPYEQYF
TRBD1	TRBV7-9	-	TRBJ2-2	TGTGCCAGCAGCTTATCGGTCGGGACAGGGGGCACCGGGGAGCTGTTTTTT	CASSLSVGTGGTGELFF
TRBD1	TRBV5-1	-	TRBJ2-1	TGCGCCAGCAGCCGACAGGGCGATGAGCAGTTCTTC	CASSRQGDEQFF
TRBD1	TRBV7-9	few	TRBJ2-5	TGTGCCAGCAGCCCGGGACAGGGGAATTGGTTCATAGAGACCCAGTACTTC	CASSPGQGNWFIETQYF
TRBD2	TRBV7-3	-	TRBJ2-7	TGTGCCAGCAGCTTGGGGGGGTCGGCCTCCGAGCAGTACTTC	CASSLGGSASEQYF
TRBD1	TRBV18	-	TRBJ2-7	TGTGCCACCGGTGGACAGGGTCATAACGAGCAGTACTTC	CATGGQGHNEQYF
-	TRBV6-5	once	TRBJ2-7	TGTGCCAGCTCCTCTGTCCGTAGCTACGAGCAGTACTTC	CASSSVRSYEQYF
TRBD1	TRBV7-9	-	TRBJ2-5	TGTGCCAGCAGCCACCCGGGACAGGGGTTCCAAGAGACCCAGTACTTC	CASSHPGQGFQETQYF
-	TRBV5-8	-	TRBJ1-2	TGTGCCAGCAGCTCTCGGGGGGGTTTAAATGGCTACACCTTC	CASSSRGGLNGYTF
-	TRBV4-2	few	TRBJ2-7	TGTGCCAGCAGCCAAGCGGAGCCGGGTACGTACGAGCAGTACTTC	CASSQAEPGTYEQYF
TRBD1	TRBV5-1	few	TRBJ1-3	TGCGCCAGCAGCTCACAGGGGGCTGGAAACACCATATATTTT	CASSSQGAGNTIYF
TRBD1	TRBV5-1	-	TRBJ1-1	TGCGCCAGCAGGTCGACAACGGGACAGGTGAACACTGAAGCTTTCTTT	CASRSTTGQVNTEAFF
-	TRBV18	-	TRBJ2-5	TGTGCCAGCTCACCGGGGGGGCGCGGTAGTTACGAAGAGACCCAGTACTTC	CASSPGGRGSYEETQYF
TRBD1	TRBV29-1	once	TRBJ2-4	TGCAGCGCTAAACAGGGGACCAAAAACATTCAGTACTTC	CSAKQGTKNIQYF
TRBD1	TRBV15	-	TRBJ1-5	TGTGCCACCAGCAGAGAAATCCGACAGGGGAAACAGCCCCAGCATTTT	CATSREIRQGKQPQHF
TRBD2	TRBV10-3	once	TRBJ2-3	TGTGCCATCAGTGAGGGACTAGCGGGTACAGATACACAGTATTTT	CAISEGLAGTDTQYF
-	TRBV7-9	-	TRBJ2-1	TGTGCCAGCAGCCCGACTTTAGCAAGGCCAAATGAGCAGTTCTTC	CASSPTLARPNEQFF
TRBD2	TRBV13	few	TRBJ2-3	TGTGCCAGCAGTCTAACTAGCGGGAGATCGACAGATACGCAGTATTTT	CASSLTSGRSTDTQYF
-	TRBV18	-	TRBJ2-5	TGTGCCAGCTCCTCCGGTGTGACCCAGTACTTC	CASSSGVTQYF
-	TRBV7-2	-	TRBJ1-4	TGTGCCAGCAGCTCCCAGGGGTCGGCTAATGAAAAACTGTTTTTT	CASSSQGSANEKLFF
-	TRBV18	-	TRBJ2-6	TGTGCCAGCTCACAGGGACTGATCTCTGGGGCCAACGTCCTGACTTTC	CASSQGLISGANVLTF
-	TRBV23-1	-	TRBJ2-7	TGCGCCAGCAGTCGACTGACGGTCTCCTACGAGCAGTACTTC	CASSRLTVSYEQYF
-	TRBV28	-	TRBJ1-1	TGTGCCAGCAGTTCGACACTGAACACTGAAGCTTTCTTT	CASSSTLNTEAFF
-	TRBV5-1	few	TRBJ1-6	TGCGCCAGCAATGATGGAGGGAATTCACCCCTCCACTTT	CASNDGGNSPLHF
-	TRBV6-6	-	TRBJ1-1	TGTGCCAGCTCGGGAACAGCGAATGAAGCTTTCTTT	CASSGTANEAFF
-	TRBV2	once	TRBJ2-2	TGTGCCAGCAGTTTGGAGGGGGCGGATAACACCGGGGAGCTGTTTTTT	CASSLEGADNTGELFF
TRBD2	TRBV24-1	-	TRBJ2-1	TGTGCCACCAGTGGCACAAGAGCGGGAAATTACAATGAGCAGTTCTTC	CATSGTRAGNYNEQFF
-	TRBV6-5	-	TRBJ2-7	TGTGCCAGCAGTCTGAATCGGGCCTACGAGCAGTACTTC	CASSLNRAYEQYF
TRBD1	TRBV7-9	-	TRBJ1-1	TGTGCCAGCAGCTTAATCACAGGGGGCAGGGCTGAAGCTTTCTTT	CASSLITGGRAEAFF
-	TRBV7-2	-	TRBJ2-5	TGTGCCAGCAGCTTAGGGGGAAGACAGTATGGGACCCAGTACTTC	CASSLGGRQYGTQYF
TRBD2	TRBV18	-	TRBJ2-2	TGTGCCAGCTCGACGGGAGGGACTAGCACCGGGGAGCTGTTTTTT	CASSTGGTSTGELFF
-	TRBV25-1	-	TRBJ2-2	TGTGCCAGCAGTGATTTAGGGGGATGGACCGGGGAGCTGTTTTTT	CASSDLGGWTGELFF
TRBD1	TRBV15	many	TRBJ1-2	TGTGCCACCAGCAGAGGAATGGAGGACAGGGGAGATGGCTACACCTTC	CATSRGMEDRGDGYTF
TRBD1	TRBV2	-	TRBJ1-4	TGTGCCAGCAGTGAGATACAGGGGGCGCTTGAAAAACTGTTTTTT	CASSEIQGALEKLFF
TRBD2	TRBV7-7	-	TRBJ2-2	TGTGCTAGCAGCTTAGCTGTGACTAGCTGGCCCGGGGAGCTGTTTTTT	CASSLAVTSWPGELFF
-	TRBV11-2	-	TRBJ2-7	TGTGCCAGCAGAGAACAGGGTCGATTGACCGAGCAGTACTTC	CASREQGRLTEQYF
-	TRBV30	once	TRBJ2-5	TGTGCCTGGAGACTGAAAGAGACCCAGTACTTC	CAWRLKETQYF
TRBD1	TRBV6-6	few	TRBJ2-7	TGTGCCAGCAGCGACACCGGGACAGGGGGCGACGAGCAGTACTTC	CASSDTGTGGDEQYF
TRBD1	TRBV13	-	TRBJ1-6	TGTGCCAGCAGCTCCTTGGGACAGAGTAATTCGCCCCTCCACTTT	CASSSLGQSNSPLHF
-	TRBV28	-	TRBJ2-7	TGTGCCAGCAGCTTAACACAGCCCTACGAGCAGTACTTC	CASSLTQPYEQYF
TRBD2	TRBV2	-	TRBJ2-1	TGTGCCAGCAGTGAATCTACTAGCGGAAGGAGCTCCTACAATGAGCAGTTCTTC	CASSESTSGRSSYNEQFF
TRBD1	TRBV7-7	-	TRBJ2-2	TGTGCTAGCAGCTTAGCCCCAGGGGGCACCGGGGAGCTGTTTTTT	CASSLAPGGTGELFF
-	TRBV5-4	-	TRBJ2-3	TGTGCCAGCAGCCGTACACATAATACGCAGTATTTT	CASSRTHNTQYF
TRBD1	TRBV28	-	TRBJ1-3	TGTGCCAGCACCGAACAGGGGTACCCGTACTCTGGAAACACCATATATTTT	CASTEQGYPYSGNTIYF
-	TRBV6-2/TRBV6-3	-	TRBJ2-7	TGTGCCAGCAGTTACTCGACCACGAGGGAGCAGTACTTC	CASSYSTTREQYF
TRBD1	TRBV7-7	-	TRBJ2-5	TGTGCTAGCAGCTCACAGGGGAGAGAGACCCAGTACTTC	CASSSQGRETQYF
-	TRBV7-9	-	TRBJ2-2	TGTGCCATGCCCCACTATGCGGGATCCAACACCGGGGAGCTGTTTTTT	CAMPHYAGSNTGELFF
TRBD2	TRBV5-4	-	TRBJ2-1	TGTGCCAGCAGGCTGACTAGCGGGAGGACCTATGGCAATGAGCAGTTCTTC	CASRLTSGRTYGNEQFF